Each of the 27 T cell receptor beta chains below was sequenced from the same sample in a study of blood T cell repertoires in COVID-19. Some clones are missing from TCRdb's copy, which holds only in-frame ones; the method was immunoSEQ multiplex PCR. In the table there are over 200,000 clones, about 81% of which are singletons. Sequencing input: PBMCs or T cells enriched from blood (not recorded which). All receptors derive from a man aged 40-49 years who had recovered from COVID-19.

DNA of the CDR3: TGTGCCAGCAGCTATTCAGGCAACTCTGGAAACACCATATATTTT. It specifies CASSYSGNSGNTIYF. The chain uses TRBV11-1 and TRBJ1-3; D is ambiguous. Trimming removed 4 bases from V and 0 bases from J, with 10 bases in between. From germline, CDR1 is SGHAT and CDR2 FQDESV (reference sequence). The CDR3 runs to 15 residues.

The chain has TRBV9 and TRBJ1-2, with 7 bases lining up with TRBD1. This CDR3 region has 16 residues. Looked up from germline, CDR1 is SGDLS and CDR2 is YYNGEE. V dropped 1 base and J dropped 4; count of bases not matched to a gene: 10. CDR3 in amino acids: CASSVPQGVAIYGYTF. The CDR3 nucleotides read TGTGCCAGCAGCGTACCGCAGGGGGTGGCCATCTATGGCTACACCTTC.

The chain has TRBV4-1 and TRBJ2-7; 8 nucleotides agree with TRBD2. V lost 5 bases to trimming and J lost 6 bases; unmatched junction nucleotides: 9. The CDR3 extends over 14 amino acids. The germline gives CDR1 MGHRA, CDR2 YSYEKL. The CDR3 loop is CASSSRTSLTEQYF. The DNA of the CDR3 is TGCGCCAGCAGCTCCAGGACTAGCCTAACCGAGCAGTACTTC.

The chain combines TRBV19 with TRBJ1-1; no clear D. Trimming removed 6 bases at V and 5 bases at J, with 22 bases between. The V gene's germline CDR1 is LNHDA and CDR2 SQIVND (reference sequence). The CDR3 totals 16 residues. The chain's CDR3 is CASSLLGGGGNTEAFF. In nucleotides, the CDR3 is TGTGCCAGTAGCCTCCTAGGTGGTGGAGGGAATACTGAAGCTTTCTTT. Complete variable domain (other parts from reference TRBV19 and TRBJ1-1): DGGITQSPKYLFRKEGQNVTLSCEQNLNHDAMYWYRQDPGQGLRLIYYSQIVNDFQKGDIAEGYSVSREKKESFPLTVTSAQKNPTAFYLCASSLLGGGGNTEAFFGQGTRLTVV.

J is TRBJ1-1 and V is TRBV30, with a weak D call TRBD1 (6 bases). In germline, CDR1 is GTSNPN, CDR2 SVGIG (reference sequence). This CDR3 comprises 13 residues. V lost 2 bases and J 7 bases, leaving 14 bases between the germline ends. The CDR3 region has the DNA TGTGCCTGGAGTTCGGGGGGCACTATTGAAGCTTTCTTT. Its translation is CAWSSGGTIEAFF.

The V and J genes are TRBV19 and TRBJ2-3; 9 nucleotides align to TRBD2. The CDR3 contains 15 residues. Germline values: CDR1 LNHDA, CDR2 SQIVND (reference sequence). V trimming: 2 bases; J trimming: 1 base; junction bases outside the gene matches: 1. CDR3 DNA sequence: TGTGCCAGTAGTATAAGACTAGCGGGCACAGATACGCAGTATTTT. It yields the protein CASSIRLAGTDTQYF.

V and J are TRBV6-4 and TRBJ2-2; TRBD1 matches 12 bases. J lost 6 bases, V lost 6 bases, and 2 bases had no gene match. Germline lookup yields CDR1 MRHNA and CDR2 SNTAGT. This CDR3 has 14 residues. The CDR3 is CASRGQGAAGELFF. The DNA for the CDR3 is TGTGCCAGCAGGGGACAGGGGGCCGCCGGGGAGCTGTTTTTT.

V gene TRBV30 combines with J gene TRBJ1-4; no firm D call. Germline-derived CDR1 and CDR2 are GTSNPN and SVGIG (reference sequence). CDR3 length: 11 amino acids. V was cut by 2 bases and J by 8 bases, with 6 bases left in between. The CDR3 DNA reads TGTGCCTGGAGTCCCATGGAAAAACTGTTTTTT. It codes for CAWSPMEKLFF.

This clone appeared a few times. This chain joins TRBV11-2 and TRBJ2-1, with 8 bases aligning to TRBD2. J gave up 5 bases and V 0 bases, and 12 bases lay outside the gene matches. CDR1 and CDR2 (germline): SGHAT, FQNNGV. The CDR3 is 18 residues long. The CDR3 bases are TGTGCCAGCAGCTTAGACCCCCCGACTAGCGCGAGACACAATGAGCAGTTCTTC. This gives the protein CASSLDPPTSARHNEQFF.

This clone came up once. V usage is TRBV2 and J usage is TRBJ1-5; no definite D call. V was trimmed by 4 bases and J by 2 bases, leaving 9 bases between them. This CDR3 region has 14 residues. Germline V gene sequence: CDR1 SNHLY, CDR2 FYNNEI. CDR3 bases: TGTGCCAGCAGTGCTCAGGTGGGCAATCAGCCCCAGCATTTT. It codes for CASSAQVGNQPQHF.

The chain has TRBV27 and TRBJ1-3; 8 bases fit TRBD1. The J segment lost 2 bases and the V segment lost 0 bases, leaving 9 bases of the junction unmatched. This CDR3 spans 18 amino acids. Germline V gives CDR1 MNHEY, CDR2 SMNVEV (reference sequence). CDR3 in DNA: TGTGCCAGCAGTTTATCGAGGGACAGGACTACTGCTGGAAACACCATATATTTT. Translating gives CASSLSRDRTTAGNTIYF.

The chain carries TRBV27 and TRBJ1-1; D ambiguous. Trimming left V 5 bases short and J 0 bases short, with 13 bases between. CDR3 size: 15 residues. Germline V gives CDR1 MNHEY, CDR2 SMNVEV (reference sequence). CDR3 bases: TGTGCCAGCAGTACAATCAGAGACATGAACACTGAAGCTTTCTTT. Amino acid sequence: CASSTIRDMNTEAFF.

CDR3 nucleotide sequence: TGTGCCAGCAGTTACGGTGTGGGGGGCTATGGCTACACCTTC. Protein product: CASSYGVGGYGYTF. This chain joins TRBV6-5 and TRBJ1-2; a weak D match, TRBD1 (5 bases). The ends were cut back, 2 bases at V and 4 bases at J, with 11 bases in the middle. Germline CDR1 is MNHEY and CDR2 is SVGAGI. The CDR3 length is 14 residues.

This chain links TRBV29-1 with TRBJ2-3, with TRBD2 matching 8 bases. Germline lookup yields CDR1 SQVTM and CDR2 ANQGSEA. With 4 bases clipped from V and 5 bases from J, the junction kept 8 bases outside the gene matches. This CDR3 is 14 amino acids long. CDR3 bases: TGCAGCGTTGCAGCGGGAGCAGTCGTAGATACGCAGTATTTT. This codes for CSVAAGAVVDTQYF.

This clone was detected once. The chain couples TRBV28 to TRBJ2-7; TRBD1 might be the D (6 bases). This CDR3 contains 15 residues. The V end lost 5 bases, the J end lost 1 base, and 15 bases lay between the germline ends. Looked up from germline, CDR1 is MDHEN and CDR2 is SYDVKM. The CDR3 reads CASSPIGTGSYEQYF. The CDR3 DNA sequence: TGTGCCAGCAGTCCTATCGGTACAGGGTCCTACGAGCAGTACTTC.

Only a few counts were recorded for this clone. The rearrangement links TRBV30 to TRBJ2-3, with a tentative D call TRBD1 (5 bases). Germline V CDR1 and CDR2: GTSNPN, SVGIG (reference sequence). The CDR3 is made up of 15 amino acids. V lost 0 bases, J lost 3 bases, and 13 bases lay in between. The CDR3 region has the DNA TGTGCCTGGAGTGTAATAGGGGTACGGACAGATACGCAGTATTTT. Its translation: CAWSVIGVRTDTQYF.

The chain has TRBV7-9 and TRBJ1-2, with 12 nucleotides matching TRBD1. CDR3 length: 15 residues. The V gene end was trimmed by 5 bases and the J gene end by 6 bases; junction bases not matched to a gene: 7. CDR1 and CDR2 from the germline V gene are SEHNR and FQNEAQ (reference sequence). In DNA form, the CDR3 reads TGTGCCAGCAGCCAACTGGGGACAGGGGGCAATGGCTACACCTTC. It codes for CASSQLGTGGNGYTF.

The chain recombines TRBV7-3 with TRBJ2-5; 7 bases map to TRBD2. The V segment lost 5 bases and the J segment 2 bases; nucleotides outside the gene matches: 2. This CDR3 comprises 13 residues. In germline, CDR1 is SGHTA, CDR2 FQGTGA. The chain's CDR3 is CASSILAQETQYF. In DNA, the CDR3 is TGTGCCAGCAGCATACTAGCGCAAGAGACCCAGTACTTC.

J is TRBJ2-1 and V is TRBV7-2; D is possibly TRBD2 (5 bases). The CDR3 covers 17 residues. V was shortened by 4 bases and J by 3 bases, with 19 bases between the two germline ends. Germline lookup yields CDR1 SGHTA and CDR2 FQGNSA. The CDR3 DNA reads as TGTGCCAGCAGCTCTCTGCCTGGTGGGAGAAACTACAATGAGCAGTTCTTC. Amino acids: CASSSLPGGRNYNEQFF.

The V call is TRBV27, the J call TRBJ1-5, with D tentatively TRBD1 (6 bases). CDR3 size: 16 residues. In germline, CDR1 is MNHEY, CDR2 SMNVEV (reference sequence). V was pared by 6 bases and J by 2 bases, with 17 bases between. The CDR3 DNA reads TGTGCCAGCAGCTCCCTCCAGGGGTCTCGCAATCAGCCCCAGCATTTT. Its translation: CASSSLQGSRNQPQHF.

The CDR3 loop is CATSEGRTGLADTQYF. The DNA for the CDR3 is TGTGCCACCAGCGAAGGACGGACAGGTTTGGCAGATACGCAGTATTTT. This chain uses TRBV15 with TRBJ2-3, with 7 bases fitting TRBD1. CDR1 LNHNV and CDR2 YYDKDF come from the germline V gene (reference sequence). The CDR3 contains 16 residues. The V gene end was trimmed by 5 bases and the J gene end by 4 bases; junction bases not matched to a gene: 12.

V and J are TRBV13 and TRBJ2-7; 7 nucleotides match TRBD2. The CDR3 is made up of 14 amino acids. The germline CDR1 and CDR2 sequences are PRHDT and FYEKMQ (reference sequence). V was clipped by 5 bases and J by 0 bases; unmatched bases: 4. In nucleotides, the CDR3 is TGTGCCAGCAGCCCAGGGACTACCTCCTACGAGCAGTACTTC. It is translated as CASSPGTTSYEQYF. Combining the CDR3 with reference TRBV13 and TRBJ2-7 gives the whole variable domain AAGVIQSPRHLIKEKRETATLKCYPIPRHDTVYWYQQGPGQDPQFLISFYEKMQSDKGSIPDRFSAQQFSDYHSELNMSSLELGDSALYFCASSPGTTSYEQYFGPGTRLTVT.

This clone was observed a handful of times. The chain is built from TRBV30 and TRBJ2-7; D is ambiguous. Trimming removed 1 base at V and 1 base at J, with 8 bases between. The CDR3 totals 13 residues. Germline V CDR1 and CDR2: GTSNPN, SVGIG (reference sequence). The CDR3 DNA follows: TGTGCCTGGAGTGCTGGCAGATCCTACGAGCAGTACTTC. Translation gives CAWSAGRSYEQYF.

The chain combines TRBV9 with TRBJ2-3; a possible D gene is TRBD2 (6 bases). This CDR3 comprises 16 residues. Germline-derived CDR1 and CDR2 are SGDLS and YYNGEE. The germline V and J ends were trimmed by 2 bases and 4 bases, with 17 bases remaining between them. The DNA of the CDR3 is TGTGCCAGCAGCGTCGGACTAAAAGAATTTGCAGATACGCAGTATTTT. Translated: CASSVGLKEFADTQYF.

The chain has TRBV18 and TRBJ2-7; 8 nucleotides agree with TRBD2. CDR3 length: 13 residues. V gave up 6 bases and J gave up 5 bases; unmatched junction bases: 6. Looked up from germline, CDR1 is KGHSH and CDR2 is LQKENI. CDR3: CASSLREVDEQYF. The CDR3 coding sequence is TGTGCCAGCTCGTTGCGGGAGGTGGACGAGCAGTACTTC.

The CDR3 DNA follows: TGTGCCAGCAGTGAAACCCGGACAGGCGACTATGGCTACACCTTC. Its protein product is CASSETRTGDYGYTF. V usage is TRBV2 and J usage is TRBJ1-2; 7 bases fit TRBD1. After removal of 2 bases from V and 3 bases from J, the junction contained 6 bases not matched to a gene. Per germline, CDR1 SNHLY and CDR2 FYNNEI. The CDR3 spans 15 residues. Together with reference TRBV2 and TRBJ1-2, the CDR3 gives the full variable domain: EPEVTQTPSHQVTQMGQEVILRCVPISNHLYFYWYRQILGQKVEFLVSFYNNEISEKSEIFDDQFSVERPDGSNFTLKIRSTKLEDSAMYFCASSETRTGDYGYTFGSGTRLTVV.

This clone appeared a single time. The V call is TRBV10-3, the J call TRBJ2-3; D may be TRBD1 (5 bases). CDR3 size: 16 residues. With 0 bases removed from V and 2 bases from J, the gap between germline ends came to 12 bases. CDR1 ENHRY and CDR2 SYGVKD come from the germline V gene. Here the CDR3 DNA reads TGTGCCATCAGTGAGTCAACGACAGCTATCACAGATACGCAGTATTTT. Its protein is CAISESTTAITDTQYF.